Presented here are 32 T cell receptor beta chains from one specimen sequenced in a study of Ad26.COV2.S vaccination and SARS-CoV-2 variants. Treatment specified: about 20 received Ad26.COV2.S at low or high dose, single or two shots; a few received placebo; per-sample allocation not given. Samples analyzed were those drawn on day 63 after the first vaccine or placebo injection. Profiling relied on immunoSEQ multiplex PCR, and the TCRdb table lists in-frame clones only, not all of them. The table shows under 500,000 clones, with about 90% occurring only once. Sequenced material: peripheral blood, taken in a trial of Ad26.COV2.S vaccine versus placebo. The receptors shown here come from a person aged 18-60 years who received the Ad26.COV2.S COVID-19 vaccine or a placebo.

DNA of the CDR3: TGCACCAGCAGCCAGCCCCTAGCGGGGGGGCGAGAGACCCAGTACTTC. This gives the protein CTSSQPLAGGRETQYF. The genes are TRBV1 and TRBJ2-5; the DNA was not used to check the table's D call, TRBD2. TRBV1 is labeled a pseudogene. The CDR3 is 16 amino acids.

About this clone itself: A read error may account for a junction end that differs from germline. This chain uses TRBV7-7 with TRBJ1-5; D gene uncertain. Germline lookup yields CDR1 SSHAT and CDR2 FNYEAQ (reference sequence). The CDR3 loop spans 16 amino acids. The chain's CDR3 is CASSLPSGRRDGPQHF. The CDR3 bases are TGTGCTAGCAGCTTACCCTCGGGCAGGAGGGATGGGCCCCAGCATTTT.

This clone showed up just once. V usage is TRBV10-3 and J usage is TRBJ2-7, with D possibly being TRBD2 (6 bases). CDR3 length: 14 residues. The germline gives CDR1 ENHRY, CDR2 SYGVKD. The V end was cut by 10 bases, the J end by 0 bases, with 16 bases between. CDR3 amino acids: CATRGSESSYEQYF. The CDR3 DNA reads TGTGCCACCCGGGGGTCCGAGAGCTCCTACGAGCAGTACTTC.

This sequence joins TRBV19 and TRBJ2-3, with D possibly being TRBD1 (5 bases). This CDR3 is 16 amino acids long. Between the trimmed V and J ends, which lost 4 bases and 8 bases, there was a span of 22 bases. Germline assignment: CDR1 LNHDA and CDR2 SQIVND (reference sequence). Here the CDR3 DNA reads TGTGCCAGTAGTACAACAGGATCACTTCCCCAGGGTACGCAGTATTTT. This gives the protein CASSTTGSLPQGTQYF.

The rearrangement uses TRBV5-1 and TRBJ1-3, with 8 bases identical to TRBD1. J gave up 3 bases and V 0 bases, and 5 bases lay outside the gene matches. Germline loops: CDR1 SGHRS, CDR2 YFSETQ. The CDR3 length is 16 residues. CDR3 sequence: CASSLGQGLDGNTIYF. The CDR3 coding sequence is TGCGCCAGCAGCTTGGGACAGGGGTTAGATGGAAACACCATATATTTT.

V gene TRBV30 combines with J gene TRBJ1-3, with a weak D call TRBD1 (6 bases). CDR3 length equals 14 residues. The germline gives CDR1 GTSNPN, CDR2 SVGIG (reference sequence). V gave up 5 bases and J gave up 3 bases, with 14 bases separating them. Here the CDR3 reads CAWGEQGFGNTIYF. DNA of the CDR3: TGTGCCTGGGGCGAACAGGGCTTTGGAAACACCATATATTTT.

V and J are TRBV19 and TRBJ2-7, with 12 bases identical to TRBD2. Trimming removed 4 bases from V and 2 bases from J; junction bases left unmatched: 6. The length of the CDR3 is 16 residues. Germline loops: CDR1 LNHDA, CDR2 SQIVND (reference sequence). CDR3: CASSTASGGGPYEQYF. The CDR3 bases are TGTGCCAGTAGTACCGCTAGCGGGGGGGGGCCCTACGAGCAGTACTTC. Looking up the rest from reference TRBV19 and TRBJ2-7 gives the full variable domain: DGGITQSPKYLFRKEGQNVTLSCEQNLNHDAMYWYRQDPGQGLRLIYYSQIVNDFQKGDIAEGYSVSREKKESFPLTVTSAQKNPTAFYLCASSTASGGGPYEQYFGPGTRLTVT.

This clone was recorded only once. Other nucleotide sequences in the sample specify the same CDR3. The chain combines TRBV4-3 with TRBJ2-2, with 9 positions matching TRBD1. This CDR3 has 15 residues. Germline V CDR1 and CDR2: LGHNA, YSLEER. J lost 1 base, V lost 3 bases, and 0 bases had no gene match. The DNA for the CDR3 is TGCGCCAGCAGCCAGGACAGGGGGAACACCGGGGAGCTGTTTTTT. Translation: CASSQDRGNTGELFF.

The rearrangement links TRBV5-6 to TRBJ1-1; D is perhaps TRBD1 (5 bases). This CDR3 is 16 amino acids long. The V and J ends lost 1 base and 5 bases respectively, with 18 bases between them. CDR1 is SGHDT and CDR2 is YYEEEE in the germline V gene. This CDR3 is CASSLPHRTRTTEAFF. In DNA form, the CDR3 reads TGTGCCAGCAGCTTGCCCCACAGGACTCGGACTACTGAAGCTTTCTTT.

The gene calls are TRBV5-8 and TRBJ1-5; TRBD1 aligns across 9 bases. From germline, CDR1 is SGHTS and CDR2 YDEGEE. The CDR3 is 15 residues long. After removal of 5 bases from V and 5 bases from J, the junction contained 8 bases not matched to a gene. The CDR3 reads CASSIDRGRHQPQHF. CDR3 nucleotides: TGTGCCAGCAGTATAGACAGGGGGAGACATCAGCCCCAGCATTTT.

The rearrangement uses TRBV9 and TRBJ1-1; unclear D gene. The germline V and J ends were trimmed by 0 bases and 4 bases, with 16 bases remaining between them. This CDR3 has 16 residues. Germline V gene lookup returns CDR1 SGDLS and CDR2 YYNGEE. The DNA for the CDR3 is TGTGCCAGCAGCGTAGGAATAGGGCTACTGGGCACTGAAGCTTTCTTT. Its protein is CASSVGIGLLGTEAFF.

This chain joins TRBV7-9 and TRBJ1-4; 9 bases line up with TRBD1. V lost 5 bases, J lost 5 bases, and 12 bases stayed unmatched. This CDR3 is 17 amino acids long. Germline V gene sequence: CDR1 SEHNR, CDR2 FQNEAQ (reference sequence). The CDR3 region is CASSPRGRGTGNEKLFF. CDR3 nucleotide sequence: TGTGCCAGCAGCCCCCGGGGGAGGGGGACAGGGAATGAAAAACTGTTTTTT. The variable domain in full, with the rest retrieved from reference TRBV7-9 and TRBJ1-4, is DTGVSQNPRHKITKRGQNVTFRCDPISEHNRLYWYRQTLGQGPEFLTYFQNEAQLEKSRLLSDRFSAERPKGSFSTLEIQRTEQGDSAMYLCASSPRGRGTGNEKLFFGSGTQLSVL.

The chain is built from TRBV7-9 and TRBJ1-3; unclear D gene. V shed 5 bases and J shed 4 bases, with 12 bases lying between them. The CDR3 is 14 amino acids. The germline V gene has CDR1 SEHNR and CDR2 FQNEAQ (reference sequence). The CDR3 spells CASSHGSAGNTIYF. The CDR3 DNA is TGTGCCAGCAGCCACGGGTCAGCCGGAAACACCATATATTTT.

The CDR3 here is CASSYPGSEQFF. The CDR3 nucleotides are TGTGCCAGCAGCTATCCAGGAAGTGAGCAGTTCTTC. The V gene is TRBV6-2 or TRBV6-3, the J gene TRBJ2-1; D not resolved. The CDR3 has 12 amino acids. CDR1 is MNHEY and CDR2 is SVGEGT in the germline V gene. V lost 6 bases and J 9 bases, leaving 12 bases between the germline ends.

The chain has TRBV18 and TRBJ1-4; D remains unclear. CDR3 length: 12 residues. Per the germline V gene, CDR1 is KGHSH and CDR2 is LQKENI. The V gene lost 6 bases and the J gene lost 7 bases, with 9 bases spanning the gap. CDR3 residues: CASSRQGEKLFF. The CDR3 DNA is TGTGCCAGCTCCCGACAAGGTGAAAAACTGTTTTTT.

CDR3 sequence (DNA): TGTGCCAGTAGTATGGACAGATGGAGGGAGCAGTACTTC. Protein sequence: CASSMDRWREQYF. The chain recombines TRBV19 with TRBJ2-7, with D maybe TRBD1 (6 bases). V lost 3 bases and J 7 bases, leaving 13 bases between the germline ends. Germline V gene data show CDR1 as LNHDA and CDR2 as SQIVND (reference sequence). The CDR3 has 13 residues. Full variable domain (outside the CDR3, taken from reference TRBV19 and TRBJ2-7): DGGITQSPKYLFRKEGQNVTLSCEQNLNHDAMYWYRQDPGQGLRLIYYSQIVNDFQKGDIAEGYSVSREKKESFPLTVTSAQKNPTAFYLCASSMDRWREQYFGPGTRLTVT.

The chain links TRBV28 to TRBJ2-5; 9 bases are a match to TRBD1. The CDR3 contains 17 residues. With 2 bases clipped from V and 1 base from J, the junction kept 8 bases outside the gene matches. The V gene's germline CDR1 is MDHEN and CDR2 SYDVKM. The CDR3 spells CASSLSRAGQGQETQYF. CDR3 coding DNA: TGTGCCAGCAGTTTAAGCCGCGCGGGACAGGGCCAAGAGACCCAGTACTTC. The whole variable domain, filled in from reference TRBV28 and TRBJ2-5, reads DVKVTQSSRYLVKRTGEKVFLECVQDMDHENMFWYRQDPGLGLRLIYFSYDVKMKEKGDIPEGYSVSREKKERFSLILESASTNQTSMYLCASSLSRAGQGQETQYFGPGTRLLVL.

The rearrangement uses TRBV3-1 (or the pseudogene TRBV3-2) and TRBJ2-3; possible D gene TRBD2, 5 bases. The V and J ends lost 0 bases and 2 bases respectively, with 12 bases between them. CDR1 is LGHDT and CDR2 is YNNKEL in the germline V gene (reference sequence). The CDR3 is 16 residues long. Here the CDR3 DNA reads TGTGCCAGCAGCCAAGATGTTTCGGGATTCACAGATACGCAGTATTTT. Translated, it gives CASSQDVSGFTDTQYF.

The chain couples TRBV6-5 to TRBJ1-6; 9 bases are shared with TRBD1. This CDR3 is built from 14 residues. In germline, CDR1 is MNHEY, CDR2 SVGAGI. J was trimmed by 9 bases and V by 6 bases; bases with no gene match: 6. The CDR3 here is CASRRTGVSSPLHF. The DNA for the CDR3 is TGTGCCAGCAGAAGGACAGGGGTCAGTTCACCCCTCCACTTT.

Written as DNA, the CDR3 is TGTGCCAGCAGTTGGGGGACAGGGAGGTATAATTCACCCCTCCACTTT. This codes for CASSWGTGRYNSPLHF. The rearrangement joins TRBV6-5 to TRBJ1-6; the match to TRBD1 covers 9 bases. The V and J ends lost 4 bases and 4 bases, in that order; junction bases with no gene match: 5. The CDR3 is 16 amino acids. Germline V gene lookup returns CDR1 MNHEY and CDR2 SVGAGI.

The CDR3 DNA follows: TGTGCCAGCAGTGAACGTGGGACCGAGCAGTACTTC. It is translated as CASSERGTEQYF. The genes are TRBV2 and TRBJ2-7, with D perhaps given as TRBD1 or TRBD2 (5 bases each). This CDR3 spans 12 amino acids. Germline V gene lookup returns CDR1 SNHLY and CDR2 FYNNEI. V was trimmed by 2 bases and J by 6 bases, leaving 8 bases between them.

DNA of the CDR3: TGCGCCAGCAGCCAAGGACAAGGGACACATAAACTCCATGGGGGCTCCTACGAGCAGTACTTC. Its protein product is CASSQGQGTHKLHGGSYEQYF. The chain uses TRBV4-1 and TRBJ2-7; tentatively, D is TRBD1 (6 bases). V gave up 1 base and J gave up 0 bases, with 28 bases separating them. Germline-derived CDR1 and CDR2 are MGHRA and YSYEKL. The CDR3 is made up of 21 amino acids.

The rearrangement joins TRBV7-9 to TRBJ1-6, with a weak D call TRBD1 (6 bases). Trimming shortened V by 4 bases and J by 0 bases, and 13 bases separated the two germline ends. The germline CDR1 and CDR2 sequences are SEHNR and FQNEAQ (reference sequence). The length of the CDR3 is 17 residues. The CDR3 here is CASSSGGPSSYNSPLHF. DNA for the CDR3: TGTGCCAGCAGCTCTGGGGGGCCCAGCTCCTATAATTCACCCCTCCACTTT.

The V gene is TRBV28, the J gene TRBJ2-7; 8 bases fit TRBD2. After removal of 3 bases from V and 0 bases from J, the junction contained 4 bases not matched to a gene. Germline-derived CDR1 and CDR2 are MDHEN and SYDVKM. The CDR3 spans 15 residues. The CDR3 protein is CASSLAGGSSYEQYF. For the CDR3, the DNA is TGTGCCAGCAGTTTGGCGGGGGGAAGCTCCTACGAGCAGTACTTC.

The V and J genes are TRBV4-1 and TRBJ2-3; D may be TRBD2 (5 bases). This CDR3 is 14 amino acids long. V lost 4 bases, J lost 6 bases, and 14 bases lay in between. Per the germline V gene, CDR1 is MGHRA and CDR2 is YSYEKL. CDR3 in DNA: TGCGCCAGCAGCCTCGCCCTAGCACCCGATACGCAGTATTTT. This codes for CASSLALAPDTQYF.

The chain carries TRBV6-6 and TRBJ2-1, with TRBD2 identical over 9 bases. The CDR3 is 16 amino acids. Germline values: CDR1 MNHNY, CDR2 SVGAGI (reference sequence). After removal of 4 bases from V and 6 bases from J, the junction contained 10 bases not matched to a gene. This CDR3 reads CASSFDAGGRGNEQFF. The CDR3 DNA follows: TGTGCCAGCAGTTTCGATGCGGGGGGGCGCGGCAATGAGCAGTTCTTC.

J is TRBJ2-2 and V is TRBV4-1; the match to TRBD1 covers 7 bases. Trimming cost V 1 base and J 3 bases; bases outside gene matches: 8. The CDR3 loop spans 17 amino acids. Germline V gene lookup returns CDR1 MGHRA and CDR2 YSYEKL. The CDR3 DNA reads as TGCGCCAGCAGCCAAGGCCCTGGGCAGGGGGACACCGGGGAGCTGTTTTTT. Translated, it gives CASSQGPGQGDTGELFF.

The chain carries TRBV5-1 and TRBJ1-6; TRBD1 is a possible D gene (5 bases). Germline V gene data show CDR1 as SGHRS and CDR2 as YFSETQ. With 0 bases removed from V and 6 bases from J, the gap between germline ends came to 16 bases. The CDR3 extends over 17 amino acids. The CDR3 DNA is TGCGCCAGCAGCTTGGCGGGCAGGGAGACGACTAATTCACCCCTCCACTTT. Translating it yields CASSLAGRETTNSPLHF.

The gene calls are TRBV7-9 and TRBJ2-2; TRBD1 is a possible D gene (6 bases). Between the trimmed V and J ends, which lost 5 bases and 7 bases, there was a span of 17 bases. CDR1 and CDR2 (germline): SEHNR, FQNEAQ (reference sequence). The CDR3 is 15 residues long. The CDR3 DNA reads as TGTGCCAGCAGCGAACCTGGCAGGGGTGGCGGGGAGCTGTTTTTT. Protein: CASSEPGRGGGELFF.

This chain connects TRBV9 to TRBJ1-2; tentative D call: TRBD1 (5 bases). The V gene's germline CDR1 is SGDLS and CDR2 YYNGEE. With 0 bases removed from V and 6 bases from J, the gap between germline ends came to 9 bases. The CDR3 has 13 amino acids. Written as DNA, the CDR3 is TGTGCCAGCAGCGTAGGGGGCGGTGATGGCTACACCTTC. Translated, it gives CASSVGGGDGYTF. Together with reference TRBV9 and TRBJ1-2, the CDR3 gives the full variable domain: DSGVTQTPKHLITATGQRVTLRCSPRSGDLSVYWYQQSLDQGLQFLIQYYNGEERAKGNILERFSAQQFPDLHSELNLSSLELGDSALYFCASSVGGGDGYTFGSGTRLTVV.

The chain recombines TRBV9 with TRBJ1-1; D gene ambiguous. The CDR3 runs 11 residues. Germline loops: CDR1 SGDLS, CDR2 YYNGEE. The ends were cut back, 3 bases at V and 8 bases at J, with 8 bases in the middle. The CDR3: CASSGMGEAFF. CDR3 bases: TGTGCCAGCAGCGGAATGGGGGAAGCTTTCTTT.

The chain joins TRBV28 to TRBJ2-2; 9 nucleotides line up with TRBD2. The CDR3 has 17 amino acids. Germline assignment: CDR1 MDHEN and CDR2 SYDVKM. After removal of 10 bases from V and 4 bases from J, the junction contained 16 bases not matched to a gene. The CDR3 here is CATSSLGPSGATGELFF. The CDR3 DNA reads as TGTGCCACCTCCAGTTTGGGCCCTAGCGGGGCCACCGGGGAGCTGTTTTTT. Combining the CDR3 with reference TRBV28 and TRBJ2-2 gives the whole variable domain DVKVTQSSRYLVKRTGEKVFLECVQDMDHENMFWYRQDPGLGLRLIYFSYDVKMKEKGDIPEGYSVSREKKERFSLILESASTNQTSMYLCATSSLGPSGATGELFFGEGSRLTVL.